The 18 T cell receptor beta chains below come from one sample, sequenced in a study of vaccination effects on CD4 cells after COVID-19 (dated by TCRdb to between 2021 and 2024). In the ViraFEST assay, PBMC were stimulated with viral peptide pools, and antigen-specific CD4+ T cell clonotypes were then identified by expansion using TCR sequencing. After approximately 11 days of culture, CD4+ T cells were isolated with the EasySep CD4+ T cell isolation kit. The absence of prior SARS-CoV-2 infection in healthy vaccine recipients was confirmed by negative nucleocapsid antibodies before and after vaccination. The method was the immunoSEQ multiplex PCR assay. TCRdb took over this immuneACCESS table, retaining in-frame rearrangements with V and J assigned. Such tables are incomplete; in checked studies, under half of the missing clones stem from an unresolved V gene, and the remainder is unexplained. This sample comprises more than 40,000 clones, roughly 72% of them detected only once. The ten largest clones represent 11% of the sample.

Their specific antigens are unknown. The sequenced sample was CD4+ T cells from PBMCs cultured with SARS-CoV-2 spike peptides, obtained before COVID-19 vaccination. The cell subset or site label, read with the paper, signifies: SARS-CoV-2 spike overlapping peptide pool stimulation. The origin of the receptors is a human donor who received a COVID-19 vaccine.

The chain has TRBV5-1 and TRBJ2-5; TRBD2 agrees at 9 bases. The CDR3 has 17 residues. The ends lost 5 bases at V and 4 bases at J; junction bases unmatched: 15. Germline loops: CDR1 SGHRS, CDR2 YFSETQ. CDR3 sequence: CASSPLVGGGAGETQYF. For the CDR3, the DNA is TGCGCCAGCAGTCCACTCGTCGGCGGGGGGGCCGGAGAGACCCAGTACTTC.

This chain links TRBV5-1 with TRBJ1-5; 7 bases agree with TRBD1. From germline, CDR1 is SGHRS and CDR2 YFSETQ. This CDR3 region has 14 residues. V shed 4 bases and J 4 bases; nucleotides not matched to a gene: 5. The CDR3 spells CASSPGQTNQPQHF. The CDR3 coding sequence is TGCGCCAGCAGCCCGGGACAGACTAATCAGCCCCAGCATTTT.

The chain couples TRBV6-5 to TRBJ1-6; 8 nucleotides match TRBD1. The CDR3 is 16 residues long. The germline V gene encodes CDR1 MNHEY and CDR2 SVGAGI. Trimming removed 0 bases from V and 5 bases from J; junction bases left unmatched: 3. The CDR3 region has the DNA TGTGCCAGCAGTTACTCCGGGACAGGAAATAATTCACCCCTCCACTTT. It codes for CASSYSGTGNNSPLHF.

This chain uses TRBV18 with TRBJ2-3; no firm D call. V gave up 6 bases and J gave up 1 base, with 14 bases separating them. Germline values: CDR1 KGHSH, CDR2 LQKENI. CDR3 length: 15 residues. The CDR3: CASSTGFTGTDTQYF. CDR3 DNA sequence: TGTGCCAGCTCCACCGGGTTCACGGGCACAGATACGCAGTATTTT.

The CDR3 region is CASIPTGLNTEAFF. In nucleotides, the CDR3 is TGTGCCAGTATTCCGACAGGGCTGAACACTGAAGCTTTCTTT. The V and J genes are TRBV19 and TRBJ1-1; 7 bases match TRBD1. Germline assignment: CDR1 LNHDA and CDR2 SQIVND (reference sequence). This CDR3 has 14 amino acids. V was clipped by 7 bases and J by 0 bases; unmatched bases: 5.

The chain combines TRBV28 with TRBJ2-7; a possible D gene is TRBD1 (6 bases). This CDR3 contains 12 residues. V was pared by 4 bases and J by 8 bases, with 12 bases between. From germline, CDR1 is MDHEN and CDR2 SYDVKM. The CDR3 here is CASSSLGAKQYV. The CDR3 bases are TGTGCCAGCAGTTCACTGGGGGCAAAGCAGTACGTC.

The chain employs TRBV12-5 and TRBJ1-1, with D unclear. The CDR3 extends over 15 amino acids. Trimming pared 1 base from V and 0 bases from J, leaving 9 bases between. Germline V gives CDR1 LGHNT, CDR2 FRNRAP. The chain's CDR3 is CASGLGVGMNTEAFF. The CDR3 DNA follows: TGTGCTAGTGGTTTGGGAGTAGGCATGAACACTGAAGCTTTCTTT.

V usage is TRBV6-2 or TRBV6-3 and J usage is TRBJ1-1; a possible D gene is TRBD1 (5 bases). Trimming took 4 bases from V and 8 from J, leaving 14 bases between them. Germline V gives CDR1 MNHEY, CDR2 SVGEGT. The CDR3 has 13 amino acids. The CDR3 reads CASSSDGAWEAFF. The CDR3 coding sequence is TGTGCCAGCAGTTCGGATGGGGCTTGGGAAGCTTTCTTT.

This clone has a single count. J is TRBJ1-5 and V is TRBV30; D is ambiguous. Looked up from germline, CDR1 is GTSNPN and CDR2 is SVGIG (reference sequence). The CDR3 loop spans 15 amino acids. Trimming stripped 3 bases from V and 0 bases from J, with 12 bases between. The CDR3 nucleotides are TGTGCCTGGAGCCGCGACGGTTATAGCAATCAGCCCCAGCATTTT. Translation gives CAWSRDGYSNQPQHF.

The rearrangement joins TRBV9 to TRBJ2-1; possibly TRBD2 for D (7 bases). This CDR3 is built from 14 residues. Germline V gives CDR1 SGDLS, CDR2 YYNGEE. V lost 0 bases, J lost 10 bases, and 14 bases lay in between. CDR3 DNA sequence: TGTGCCAGCAGCGTAGAGGGGGGGGATAGGGAGCAGTTCTTC. Its translation: CASSVEGGDREQFF.

The chain couples TRBV24-1 to TRBJ1-4, with 7 nucleotides matching TRBD1. The ends lost 4 bases at V and 7 bases at J; junction bases unmatched: 14. This CDR3 has 17 residues. Germline CDR1 and CDR2: KGHDR and SFDVKD. CDR3 DNA: TGTGCCACCAGTGACCCATACGCCGAACAGGGGAGTGAAAAACTGTTTTTT. Translation: CATSDPYAEQGSEKLFF.

The chain combines TRBV7-8 with TRBJ1-2, with TRBD1 as a possible D gene (6 bases). This CDR3 spans 14 amino acids. V was shortened by 3 bases and J by 4 bases, with 12 bases between the two germline ends. CDR1 and CDR2 from the germline V gene are SGHVS and FQNEAQ. In DNA form, the CDR3 reads TGTGCCAGCAGCTTTTTAGGGGGGCGCTATGGCTACACCTTC. Protein sequence: CASSFLGGRYGYTF.

Only a few counts were recorded for this clone. V usage is TRBV19 and J usage is TRBJ1-2, with D perhaps TRBD1 (5 bases). Germline V gives CDR1 LNHDA, CDR2 SQIVND (reference sequence). V lost 6 bases and J 4 bases, leaving 15 bases between the germline ends. The CDR3 is made up of 14 amino acids. CDR3 in DNA: TGTGCCAGTAGCACCAGATTTGGGGGCTATGGCTACACCTTC. It specifies CASSTRFGGYGYTF.

The chain links TRBV3-1 (or the pseudogene TRBV3-2) to TRBJ2-2, with D unresolved. CDR3 length: 15 amino acids. Germline V gene sequence: CDR1 LGHDT, CDR2 YNNKEL (reference sequence). V lost 4 bases and J lost 5, with 14 bases in between. The CDR3 DNA reads as TGTGCCAGCAGCCTCCGAGGCGAACTGACCGGGGAGCTGTTTTTT. Residues: CASSLRGELTGELFF.

The chain is built from TRBV19 and TRBJ2-5; D might be TRBD1 or TRBD2, each matching 6 bases. Germline lookup yields CDR1 LNHDA and CDR2 SQIVND (reference sequence). Trimming removed 4 bases at V and 4 bases at J, with 22 bases between. The CDR3 runs 17 residues. The CDR3 DNA is TGTGCCAGTAGTAAAAATCGGTTGACAGGCGGGACAGAGACCCAGTACTTC. This codes for CASSKNRLTGGTETQYF.

This chain uses TRBV2 with TRBJ2-5; D call uncertain. CDR1 SNHLY and CDR2 FYNNEI come from the germline V gene. The CDR3 has 14 amino acids. V gave up 5 bases and J gave up 2 bases, with 12 bases separating them. For the CDR3, the DNA is TGTGCCAGCAGTTTGGGTAGAGAACAAGAGACCCAGTACTTC. Its protein is CASSLGREQETQYF.

This rearrangement joins TRBV6-5 to TRBJ2-5; D is ambiguous. The CDR3 covers 11 residues. V was pared by 8 bases and J by 1 base, with 5 bases between. Germline V lookup: CDR1 MNHEY, CDR2 SVGAGI. CDR3 residues: CASGPQETQYF. The CDR3 DNA reads as TGTGCCAGCGGGCCCCAAGAGACCCAGTACTTC.

The chain recombines TRBV5-1 with TRBJ2-5; 10 bases align to TRBD1. J lost 1 base, V lost 7 bases, and 7 bases had no gene match. Germline V CDR1 and CDR2: SGHRS, YFSETQ. The CDR3 runs 15 residues. The CDR3 here is CASETGTGAQETQYF. The CDR3 DNA reads as TGCGCCAGCGAAACAGGGACAGGGGCCCAAGAGACCCAGTACTTC.